The 21 T cell receptor beta chains given below trace back to one sample, sequenced in a study of cytomegalovirus exposure and HLA in healthy donors. Primers included in the PCR were 60 Vbeta and 13 Jbeta primers. TCRdb's table, derived via immunoSEQ multiplex PCR, lists solely in-frame clones and lacks some. The sample records 200,000 to 250,000 clones, roughly 84% being singletons. The sequencing input was PBMCs. All receptors come from a human donor in good health.

The V gene is TRBV7-9, the J gene TRBJ2-4; TRBD2 matches at 8 bases. Trimming at V came to 8 bases and at J to 2 bases, leaving 14 bases not matched to a gene. Per the germline V gene, CDR1 is SEHNR and CDR2 is FQNEAQ (reference sequence). The CDR3 sequence is 17 residues long. The CDR3 DNA follows: TGTGCCAGCGGGGACATCGGCGGGGGGCTTACCAAAAACATTCAGTACTTC. Its protein product is CASGDIGGGLTKNIQYF.

This clone was recorded a few times. This chain uses TRBV5-4 with TRBJ2-7, with 7 nucleotides matching TRBD1. J was trimmed by 1 base and V by 4 bases; bases with no gene match: 5. This CDR3 region has 14 residues. Germline CDR1 SGHNT, CDR2 YYREEE (reference sequence). This CDR3 reads CASSIRTGSYEQYF. The DNA of the CDR3 is TGTGCCAGCAGCATCCGGACAGGATCCTACGAGCAGTACTTC.

The CDR3 reads CASSLPGSYEQYF. The CDR3 DNA follows: TGTGCCAGCAGCTTACCAGGCTCCTACGAGCAGTACTTC. This chain uses TRBV7-9 with TRBJ2-7, with D hard to call. Germline values: CDR1 SEHNR, CDR2 FQNEAQ (reference sequence). The CDR3 is 13 residues long. V was cut by 2 bases and J by 0 bases, with 5 bases left in between.

The CDR3 coding sequence is TGCGCCAGCAGCCCGAGGAGGGGGGGCGAGTCTGGGGCCAACGTCCTGACTTTC. Amino acid sequence: CASSPRRGGESGANVLTF. The rearrangement uses TRBV5-1 and TRBJ2-6; TRBD2 might be the D (7 bases). The CDR3 is made up of 18 amino acids. The ends were cut back, 4 bases at V and 1 base at J, with 18 bases in the middle. Germline V lookup: CDR1 SGHRS, CDR2 YFSETQ.

Details on this clone: This CDR3 is also generated by other DNA sequences in the sample. The chain links TRBV7-2 to TRBJ2-7, with 12 bases fitting TRBD2. The CDR3 loop spans 15 amino acids. With V trimmed by 3 bases and J by 3 bases, 3 bases remained unmatched. Germline loops: CDR1 SGHTA, CDR2 FQGNSA. CDR3 sequence reads: CASSFRLAGVYEQYF. In DNA form, the CDR3 reads TGTGCCAGCAGCTTTAGACTAGCGGGAGTCTACGAGCAGTACTTC.

The chain uses TRBV7-2 and TRBJ1-5; 9 nucleotides agree with TRBD1. The CDR3 spans 15 residues. V lost 2 bases to trimming and J lost 3 bases; unmatched junction nucleotides: 2. CDR1 and CDR2 (germline): SGHTA, FQGNSA. Here the CDR3 reads CASSLTGGYNQPQHF. The DNA for the CDR3 is TGTGCCAGCAGCTTAACAGGGGGCTACAATCAGCCCCAGCATTTT.

This chain joins TRBV6-5 and TRBJ1-4, with D maybe TRBD1 (5 bases). From germline, CDR1 is MNHEY and CDR2 SVGAGI. V was trimmed by 7 bases and J by 13 bases, leaving 13 bases between them. CDR3 size: 11 residues. CDR3 loop: CASTGGTTLFF. CDR3 in DNA: TGTGCCAGCACCGGAGGGACCACACTGTTTTTT.

This chain links TRBV15 with TRBJ1-1; 10 bases align to TRBD1. V shed 3 bases, J shed 7 bases, and the junction held 5 bases outside the gene matches. The CDR3 sequence is 14 residues long. Germline V CDR1 and CDR2: LNHNV, YYDKDF (reference sequence). The DNA for the CDR3 is TGTGCCACCAGCAGGGACAGGGGGAGGATTGAAGCTTTCTTT. Its translation: CATSRDRGRIEAFF. Looking up the rest from reference TRBV15 and TRBJ1-1 gives the full variable domain: DAMVIQNPRYQVTQFGKPVTLSCSQTLNHNVMYWYQQKSSQAPKLLFHYYDKDFNNEADTPDNFQSRRPNTSFCFLDIRSPGLGDTAMYLCATSRDRGRIEAFFGQGTRLTVV.

About this clone: Its ends do not fully match the called genes, so a read error is possible. The rearrangement links TRBV2 to TRBJ2-7; 7 nucleotides agree with TRBD1. The CDR3 is made up of 16 amino acids. Germline CDR1 reads SNHLY; CDR2 reads FYNNEI. The CDR3 protein is CASIFTGDRVSDEQYF. The CDR3 DNA sequence: TGTGCCAGCATCTTTACCGGGGACAGAGTCTCCGACGAGCAGTACTTC.

CDR3 sequence: CASSQGRGARTEAFF. CDR3 nucleotide sequence: TGCGCCAGCAGCCAAGGTCGGGGGGCGAGGACTGAAGCTTTCTTT. The chain carries TRBV4-1 and TRBJ1-1; possible D gene TRBD1, 6 bases. CDR1 and CDR2 from the germline V gene are MGHRA and YSYEKL. The ends were cut back, 1 base at V and 5 bases at J, with 14 bases in the middle. CDR3 length: 15 residues.

This chain connects TRBV5-1 to TRBJ1-2; D is unresolved. The germline gives CDR1 SGHRS, CDR2 YFSETQ. V was cut by 0 bases and J by 6 bases, with 6 bases left in between. The CDR3 totals 12 residues. The CDR3 coding sequence is TGCGCCAGCAGCTTGGGCAGGAATGGCTACACCTTC. Protein product: CASSLGRNGYTF.

The gene calls are TRBV4-2 and TRBJ1-4; a possible D gene is TRBD1 (6 bases). The CDR3 sequence is 17 residues long. The V gene lost 4 bases and the J gene lost 6 bases, with 21 bases spanning the gap. Looked up from germline, CDR1 is LGHNA and CDR2 is YNFKEQ. The CDR3 nucleotides are TGTGCCAGCAGCCCCCCCGGGGGGCTGTTCGACGATGAAAAACTGTTTTTT. It specifies CASSPPGGLFDDEKLFF.

This clone was seen only once. The rearrangement uses TRBV6-5 and TRBJ2-7, with D perhaps TRBD2 (6 bases). This CDR3 region has 15 residues. Per germline, CDR1 MNHEY and CDR2 SVGAGI. Deletions cut 0 bases from V and 0 bases from J, with 9 bases between. The CDR3 loop reads CASSYSRRGSYEQYF. For the CDR3, the DNA is TGTGCCAGCAGTTACTCGAGGAGGGGCTCCTACGAGCAGTACTTC.

This clone was detected only a few times. The CDR3 spells CASSSRAGWVQETQYF. DNA for the CDR3: TGTGCCAGCAGCTCACGGGCAGGGTGGGTCCAAGAGACCCAGTACTTC. The V call is TRBV7-9, the J call TRBJ2-5; D might be TRBD1 (5 bases). V shed 4 bases and J shed 1 base, with 16 bases lying between them. The germline V gene has CDR1 SEHNR and CDR2 FQNEAQ (reference sequence). The CDR3 runs 16 residues.

The chain links TRBV6-1 to TRBJ2-7; D is uncertain. The V gene's germline CDR1 is MNHNS and CDR2 SASEGT. The CDR3 is made up of 15 amino acids. The ends were cut back, 0 bases at V and 3 bases at J, with 12 bases in the middle. This chain's CDR3 is CASSEAPSLSYEQYF. CDR3 in DNA: TGTGCCAGCAGTGAAGCCCCCTCCTTGAGCTACGAGCAGTACTTC.

CDR3 region: CASSSGTGQDTQYF. The CDR3 coding sequence is TGCGCCAGCAGCTCTGGGACAGGGCAAGATACGCAGTATTTT. V is TRBV5-1 and J is TRBJ2-3; 9 nucleotides agree with TRBD1. From germline, CDR1 is SGHRS and CDR2 YFSETQ. With 3 bases clipped from V and 5 bases from J, the junction kept 4 bases outside the gene matches. The CDR3 is made up of 14 amino acids.

The V call is TRBV6-5, the J call TRBJ2-7; TRBD2 matches at 7 bases. From germline, CDR1 is MNHEY and CDR2 SVGAGI. Trimming at V came to 7 bases and at J to 5 bases, leaving 5 bases not matched to a gene. This CDR3 region has 12 residues. The CDR3 DNA reads as TGTGCCAGCAAAGAGCGGGATAACGAGCAGTACTTC. Protein sequence: CASKERDNEQYF.

V is TRBV27 and J is TRBJ1-2; 8 nucleotides line up with TRBD1. V dropped 10 bases and J dropped 4; count of bases not matched to a gene: 11. The CDR3 runs 14 residues. Germline values: CDR1 MNHEY, CDR2 SMNVEV (reference sequence). CDR3 protein: CATMPQGASYGYTF. CDR3 DNA sequence: TGTGCCACCATGCCGCAGGGGGCGTCCTATGGCTACACCTTC.

This clone appeared once. This rearrangement joins TRBV7-9 to TRBJ1-3; D possibly corresponds to TRBD1 (5 bases). The germline gives CDR1 SEHNR, CDR2 FQNEAQ (reference sequence). This CDR3 contains 14 residues. V lost 3 bases and J 1 base, leaving 7 bases between the germline ends. As DNA, the CDR3 is TGTGCCAGCAGCTTCGACAGATCTGGAAACACCATATATTTT. It is translated as CASSFDRSGNTIYF.

This chain links TRBV6-5 with TRBJ2-3; D is possibly TRBD2 (5 bases). The CDR3 is made up of 15 amino acids. Deletions cut 3 bases from V and 0 bases from J, with 10 bases between. The germline gives CDR1 MNHEY, CDR2 SVGAGI. The CDR3 sequence is CASSYNGMSTDTQYF. The CDR3 nucleotides are TGTGCCAGCAGTTATAACGGGATGAGCACAGATACGCAGTATTTT.

V and J are TRBV28 and TRBJ1-5; TRBD1 matches 8 bases. CDR3 size: 18 residues. V lost 3 bases to trimming and J lost 4 bases; unmatched junction nucleotides: 14. Per the germline V gene, CDR1 is MDHEN and CDR2 is SYDVKM. Written as DNA, the CDR3 is TGTGCCAGCAGTTTGCGTCAGACAGGGGTTGGGGTAAATCAGCCCCAGCATTTT. This translates into CASSLRQTGVGVNQPQHF.